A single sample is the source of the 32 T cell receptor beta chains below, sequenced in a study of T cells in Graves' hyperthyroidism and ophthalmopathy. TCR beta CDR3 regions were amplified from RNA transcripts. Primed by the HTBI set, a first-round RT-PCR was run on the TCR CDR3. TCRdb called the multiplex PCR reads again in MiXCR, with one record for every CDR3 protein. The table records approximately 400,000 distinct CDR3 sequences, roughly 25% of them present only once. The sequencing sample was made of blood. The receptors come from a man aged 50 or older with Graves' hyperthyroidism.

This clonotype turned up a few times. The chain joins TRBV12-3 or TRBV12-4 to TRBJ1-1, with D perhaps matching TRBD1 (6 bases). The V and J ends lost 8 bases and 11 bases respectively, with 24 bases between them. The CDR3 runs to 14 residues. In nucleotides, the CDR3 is TGTGCCAGCTCCAGGGGACGGCGGGCTAATGGGGCTTTCTTT. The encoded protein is CASSRGRRANGAFF.

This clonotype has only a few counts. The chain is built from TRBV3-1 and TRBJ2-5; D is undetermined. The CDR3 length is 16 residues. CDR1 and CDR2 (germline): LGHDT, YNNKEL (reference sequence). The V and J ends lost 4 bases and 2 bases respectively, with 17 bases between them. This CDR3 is CASSPNQYGQQETQYF. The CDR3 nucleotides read TGTGCCAGCAGCCCTAACCAGTACGGGCAACAAGAGACCCAGTACTTC.

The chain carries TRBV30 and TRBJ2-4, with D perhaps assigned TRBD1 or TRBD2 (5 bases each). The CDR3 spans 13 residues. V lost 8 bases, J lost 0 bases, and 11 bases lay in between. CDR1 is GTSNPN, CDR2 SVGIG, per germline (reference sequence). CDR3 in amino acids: CAGTGPAKNIQYF. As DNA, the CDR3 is TGTGCCGGCACGGGGCCAGCCAAAAACATTCAGTACTTC. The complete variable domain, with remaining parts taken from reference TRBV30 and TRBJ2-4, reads SQTIHQWPATLVQPVGSPLSLECTVEGTSNPNLYWYRQAAGRGLQLLFYSVGIGQISSEVPQNLSASRPQDRQFILSSKKLLLSDSGFYLCAGTGPAKNIQYFGAGTRLSVL.

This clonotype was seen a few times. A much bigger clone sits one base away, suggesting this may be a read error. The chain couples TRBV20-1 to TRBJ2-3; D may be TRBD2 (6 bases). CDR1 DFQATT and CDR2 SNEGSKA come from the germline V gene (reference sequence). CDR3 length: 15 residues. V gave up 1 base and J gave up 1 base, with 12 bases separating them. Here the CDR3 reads CSARGDGGGTDTQYF. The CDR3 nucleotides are TGCAGTGCTAGAGGGGATGGCGGGGGCACAGATACGCAGTATTTT.

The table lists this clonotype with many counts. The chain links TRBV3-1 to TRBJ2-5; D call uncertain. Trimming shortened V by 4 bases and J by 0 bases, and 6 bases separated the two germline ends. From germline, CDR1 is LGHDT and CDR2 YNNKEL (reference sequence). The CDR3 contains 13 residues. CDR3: CASSRPDQETQYF. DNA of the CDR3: TGTGCCAGCAGCCGTCCCGACCAAGAGACCCAGTACTTC.

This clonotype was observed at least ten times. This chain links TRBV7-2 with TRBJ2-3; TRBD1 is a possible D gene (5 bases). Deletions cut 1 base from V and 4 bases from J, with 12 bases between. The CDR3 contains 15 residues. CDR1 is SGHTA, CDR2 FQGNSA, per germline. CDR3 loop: CASSLGQTRADTQYF. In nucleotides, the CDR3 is TGTGCCAGCAGCTTAGGACAGACCCGTGCAGATACGCAGTATTTT. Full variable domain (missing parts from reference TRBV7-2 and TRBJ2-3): GAGVSQSPSNKVTEKGKDVELRCDPISGHTALYWYRQSLGQGLEFLIYFQGNSAPDKSGLPSDRFSAERTGGSVSTLTIQRTQQEDSAVYLCASSLGQTRADTQYFGPGTRLTVL.

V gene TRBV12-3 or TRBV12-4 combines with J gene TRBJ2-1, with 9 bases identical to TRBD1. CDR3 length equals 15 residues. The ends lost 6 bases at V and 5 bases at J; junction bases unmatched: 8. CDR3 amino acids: CASRDSGQGDNEQFF. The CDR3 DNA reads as TGTGCCAGCAGAGACTCGGGACAGGGAGACAATGAGCAGTTCTTC.

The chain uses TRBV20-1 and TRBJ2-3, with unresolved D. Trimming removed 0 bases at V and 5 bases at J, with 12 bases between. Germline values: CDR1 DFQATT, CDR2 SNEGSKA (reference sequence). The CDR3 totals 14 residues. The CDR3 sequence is CSARDPSGLDTQYF. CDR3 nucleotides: TGCAGTGCTAGAGATCCGTCTGGGCTAGATACGCAGTATTTT.

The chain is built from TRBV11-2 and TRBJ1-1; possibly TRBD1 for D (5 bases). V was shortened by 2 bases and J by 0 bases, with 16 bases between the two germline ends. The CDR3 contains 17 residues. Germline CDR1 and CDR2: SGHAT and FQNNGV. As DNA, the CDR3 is TGTGCCAGCAGCTTATTCGGCAGGGATGGAATGAACACTGAAGCTTTCTTT. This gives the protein CASSLFGRDGMNTEAFF.

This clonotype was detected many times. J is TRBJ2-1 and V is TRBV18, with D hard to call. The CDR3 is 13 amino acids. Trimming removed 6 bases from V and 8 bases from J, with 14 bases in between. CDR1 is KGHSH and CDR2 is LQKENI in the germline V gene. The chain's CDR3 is CASSPGQGYEQFF. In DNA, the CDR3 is TGTGCCAGCTCGCCGGGCCAAGGCTATGAGCAGTTCTTC.

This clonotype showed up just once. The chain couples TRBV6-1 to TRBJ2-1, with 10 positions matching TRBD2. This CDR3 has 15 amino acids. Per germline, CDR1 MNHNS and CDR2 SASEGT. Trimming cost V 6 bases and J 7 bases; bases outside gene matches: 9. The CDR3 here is CASRATSGISNEQFF. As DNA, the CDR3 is TGTGCCAGCAGGGCTACTAGCGGGATTAGTAATGAGCAGTTCTTC.

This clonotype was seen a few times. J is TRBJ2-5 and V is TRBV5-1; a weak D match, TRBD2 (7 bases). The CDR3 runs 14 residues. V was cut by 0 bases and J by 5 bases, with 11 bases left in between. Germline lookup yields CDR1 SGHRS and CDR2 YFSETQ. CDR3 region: CASSLEGGDETQYF. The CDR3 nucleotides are TGCGCCAGCAGCTTGGAGGGGGGGGACGAGACCCAGTACTTC.

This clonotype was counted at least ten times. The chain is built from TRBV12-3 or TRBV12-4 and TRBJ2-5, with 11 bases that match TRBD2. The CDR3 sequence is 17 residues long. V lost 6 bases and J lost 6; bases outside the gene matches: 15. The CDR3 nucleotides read TGTGCCAGCAGCGCAGACCGTTCTAGCGGGAGGAGGAAGACCCAGTACTTC. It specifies CASSADRSSGRRKTQYF.

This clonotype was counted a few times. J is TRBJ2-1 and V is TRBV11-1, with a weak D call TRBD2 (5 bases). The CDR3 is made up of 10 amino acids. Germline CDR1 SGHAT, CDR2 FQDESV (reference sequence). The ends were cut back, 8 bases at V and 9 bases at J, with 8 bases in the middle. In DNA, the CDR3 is TGTGCCAGCGGGGAGTCTGAGCAGTTCTTC. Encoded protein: CASGESEQFF.

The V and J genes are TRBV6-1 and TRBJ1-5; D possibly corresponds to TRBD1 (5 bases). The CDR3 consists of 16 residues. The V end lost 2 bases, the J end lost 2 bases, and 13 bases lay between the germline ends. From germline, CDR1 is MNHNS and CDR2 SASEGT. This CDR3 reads CASSEWQGGGNQPQHF. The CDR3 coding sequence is TGTGCCAGCAGTGAATGGCAGGGCGGGGGCAATCAGCCCCAGCATTTT.

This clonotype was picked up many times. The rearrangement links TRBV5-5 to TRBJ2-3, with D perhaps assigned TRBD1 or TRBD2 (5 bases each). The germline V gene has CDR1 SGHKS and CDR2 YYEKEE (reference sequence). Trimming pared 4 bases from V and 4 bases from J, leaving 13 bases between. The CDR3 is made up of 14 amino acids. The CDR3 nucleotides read TGTGCCAGCAGCAAAGGGGAGATGGCAGATACGCAGTATTTT. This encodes CASSKGEMADTQYF.

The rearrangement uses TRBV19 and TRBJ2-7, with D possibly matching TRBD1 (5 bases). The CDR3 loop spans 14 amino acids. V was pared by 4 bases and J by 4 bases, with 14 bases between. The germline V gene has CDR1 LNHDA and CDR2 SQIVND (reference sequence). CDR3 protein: CASSTQGLGYEQYF. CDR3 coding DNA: TGTGCCAGTAGTACCCAGGGTCTTGGGTACGAGCAGTACTTC.

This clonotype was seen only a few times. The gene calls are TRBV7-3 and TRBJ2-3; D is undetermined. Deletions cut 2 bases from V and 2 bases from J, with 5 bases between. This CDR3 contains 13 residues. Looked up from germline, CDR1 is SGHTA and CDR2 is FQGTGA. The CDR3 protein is CASSLLPTDTQYF. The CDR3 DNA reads TGTGCCAGCAGCTTACTGCCCACAGATACGCAGTATTTT.

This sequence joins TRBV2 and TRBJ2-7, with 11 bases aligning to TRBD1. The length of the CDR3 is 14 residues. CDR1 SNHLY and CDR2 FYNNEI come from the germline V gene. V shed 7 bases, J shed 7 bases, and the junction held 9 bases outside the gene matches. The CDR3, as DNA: TGTGCCAGCAACCTCCGGGACAGGGGGGGTGAGCAGTACTTC. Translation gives CASNLRDRGGEQYF.

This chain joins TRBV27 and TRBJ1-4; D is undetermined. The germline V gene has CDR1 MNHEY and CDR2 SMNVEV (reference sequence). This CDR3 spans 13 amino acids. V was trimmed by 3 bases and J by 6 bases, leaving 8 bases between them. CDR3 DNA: TGTGCCAGCAGTTTCTTGGAAGATGAAAAACTGTTTTTT. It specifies CASSFLEDEKLFF.

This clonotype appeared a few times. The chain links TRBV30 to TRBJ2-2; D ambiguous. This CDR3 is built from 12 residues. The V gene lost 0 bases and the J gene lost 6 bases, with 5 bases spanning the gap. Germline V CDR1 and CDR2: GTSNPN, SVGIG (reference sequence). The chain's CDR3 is CAWSVTAGELFF. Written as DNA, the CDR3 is TGTGCCTGGAGTGTAACAGCCGGGGAGCTGTTTTTT.

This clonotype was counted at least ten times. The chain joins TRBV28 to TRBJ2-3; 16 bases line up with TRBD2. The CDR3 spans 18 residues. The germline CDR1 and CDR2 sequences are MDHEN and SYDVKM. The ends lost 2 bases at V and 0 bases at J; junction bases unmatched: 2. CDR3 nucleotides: TGTGCCAGCAGTTTAGGGACTAGCGGGAGGGCAAGCACAGATACGCAGTATTTT. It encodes CASSLGTSGRASTDTQYF.

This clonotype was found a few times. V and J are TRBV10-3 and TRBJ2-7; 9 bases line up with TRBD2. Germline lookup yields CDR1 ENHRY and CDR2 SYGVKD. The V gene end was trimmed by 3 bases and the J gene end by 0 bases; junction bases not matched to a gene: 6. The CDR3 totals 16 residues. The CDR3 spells CAISETSGPASYEQYF. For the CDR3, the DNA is TGTGCCATCAGTGAAACTAGCGGGCCCGCCTCCTACGAGCAGTACTTC.

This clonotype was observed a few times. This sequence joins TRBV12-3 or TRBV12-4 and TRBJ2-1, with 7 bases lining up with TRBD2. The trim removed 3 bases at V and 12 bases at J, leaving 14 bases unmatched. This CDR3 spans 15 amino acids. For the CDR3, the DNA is TGTGCCAGCAGTTTGGCTAGCGGCATGAACCAGGTGCAGTTCTTC. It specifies CASSLASGMNQVQFF.

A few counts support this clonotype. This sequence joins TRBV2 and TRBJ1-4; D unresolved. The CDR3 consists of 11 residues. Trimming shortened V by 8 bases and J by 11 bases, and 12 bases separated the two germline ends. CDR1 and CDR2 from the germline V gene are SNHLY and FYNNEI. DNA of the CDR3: TGTGCCAGCGGTAGGGTCGGGAAACTGTTTTTT. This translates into CASGRVGKLFF.

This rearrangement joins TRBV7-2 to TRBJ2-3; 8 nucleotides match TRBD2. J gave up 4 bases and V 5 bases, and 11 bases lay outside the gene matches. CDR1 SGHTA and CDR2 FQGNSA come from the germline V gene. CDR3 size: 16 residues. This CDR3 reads CASSAEGTSGADTQYF. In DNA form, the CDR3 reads TGTGCCAGCAGCGCGGAGGGGACTAGTGGCGCAGATACGCAGTATTTT. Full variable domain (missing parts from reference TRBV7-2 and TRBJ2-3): GAGVSQSPSNKVTEKGKDVELRCDPISGHTALYWYRQSLGQGLEFLIYFQGNSAPDKSGLPSDRFSAERTGGSVSTLTIQRTQQEDSAVYLCASSAEGTSGADTQYFGPGTRLTVL.

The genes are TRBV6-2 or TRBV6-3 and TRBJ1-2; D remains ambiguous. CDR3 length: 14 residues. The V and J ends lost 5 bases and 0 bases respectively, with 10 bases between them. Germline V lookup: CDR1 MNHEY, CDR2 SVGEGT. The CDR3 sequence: CASSELRANYGYTF. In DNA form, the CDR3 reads TGTGCCAGCAGTGAGCTCCGAGCTAACTATGGCTACACCTTC.

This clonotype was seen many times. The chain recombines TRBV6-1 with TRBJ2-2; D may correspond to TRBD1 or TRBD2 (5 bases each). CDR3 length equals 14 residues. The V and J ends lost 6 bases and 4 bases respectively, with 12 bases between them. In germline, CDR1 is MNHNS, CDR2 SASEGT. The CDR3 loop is CASSSGTSTGELFF. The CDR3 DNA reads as TGTGCCAGCAGCTCCGGGACGTCCACCGGGGAGCTGTTTTTT.

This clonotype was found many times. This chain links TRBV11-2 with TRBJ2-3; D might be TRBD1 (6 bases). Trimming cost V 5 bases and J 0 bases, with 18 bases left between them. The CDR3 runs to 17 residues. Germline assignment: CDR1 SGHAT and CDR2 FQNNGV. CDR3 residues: CASSQPTLQGSTDTQYF. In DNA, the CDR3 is TGTGCCAGCAGCCAACCCACCCTACAGGGTAGCACAGATACGCAGTATTTT.

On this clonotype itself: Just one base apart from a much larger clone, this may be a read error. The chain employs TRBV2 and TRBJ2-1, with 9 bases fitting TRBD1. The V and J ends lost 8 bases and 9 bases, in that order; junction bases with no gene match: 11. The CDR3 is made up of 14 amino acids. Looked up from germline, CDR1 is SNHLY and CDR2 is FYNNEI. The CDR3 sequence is CASRLTGGPTEQFF. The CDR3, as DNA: TGTGCCAGCCGTCTAACAGGGGGCCCTACTGAGCAGTTCTTC.

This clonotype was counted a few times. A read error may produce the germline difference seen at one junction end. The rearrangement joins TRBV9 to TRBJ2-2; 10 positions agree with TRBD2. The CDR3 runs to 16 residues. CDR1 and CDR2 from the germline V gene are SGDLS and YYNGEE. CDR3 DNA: TGTGCCAGCAGTGTAGAAATAGCGGGAGGTGGCGGGGAGCTGTTTTTT. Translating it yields CASSVEIAGGGGELFF.

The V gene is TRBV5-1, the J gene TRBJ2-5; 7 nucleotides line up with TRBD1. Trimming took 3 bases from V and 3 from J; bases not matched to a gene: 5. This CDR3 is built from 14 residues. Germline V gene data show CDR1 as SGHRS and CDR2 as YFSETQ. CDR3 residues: CASSSGTAEETQYF. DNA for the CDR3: TGCGCCAGCAGCTCCGGGACAGCAGAAGAGACCCAGTACTTC.